This T cell receptor (beta chain) was sequenced in a study of metastatic and nonmetastatic thyroid tumors. Broader study findings: Significantly higher TCR beta diversity was reportedly seen in malignant thyroid tumors than benign nodules, in blood and tumor.

How the authors handled the data: It was from CDR3 differences across clinicopathological groups that a distant-metastasis classifier for papillary thyroid cancer was built. TCRdb re-called the PCR reads through MiXCR. TCRdb assigned the V and J calls; the authors' analysis was not used. The sample yields about 20,000 clones, approximately 24% seen once. Patients underwent thyroid surgery, and none had received any treatment before it. With regard to this clone: Antigen: not known.

The CDR3 is made up of 13 amino acids. V was cut by 3 bases and J by 6 bases, with 11 bases left in between. Germline CDR1 is LNHDA and CDR2 is SQIVND (reference sequence). The chain carries TRBV19 and TRBJ1-2, with D perhaps TRBD1 (5 bases). This clonotype originated in a female donor with papillary thyroid cancer or a benign thyroid nodule (not recorded which). Some clones in this sample may be carry-over from other donors' samples. Sequenced material: tumor tissue. The CDR3 DNA reads as TGTGCCAGTAGTATCGGAAGGGGCGATGGCTACACCTTC. It specifies CASSIGRGDGYTF.